These 27 T cell receptor beta chains were all obtained from the same sample, sequenced in a study of graft-versus-host responses after intestinal transplantation. Clones were sequenced by immunoSEQ multiplex PCR, and TCRdb holds only the in-frame ones, with some missing. The sample has over 75,000 clones, roughly 92% seen once; the top ten hold approximately 0.069%. No cognate antigen is known for these TCRs. Sequencing was performed on unstimulated CD8+ T cells sorted from spleen or lymph node cells, taken before transplant. Source of these receptors: a human donor who was the organ donor for an intestinal transplant.

V and J are TRBV11-2 and TRBJ2-1; a weak D match, TRBD2 (6 bases). Per the germline V gene, CDR1 is SGHAT and CDR2 is FQNNGV. V was cut by 1 base and J by 3 bases, with 13 bases left in between. CDR3 length: 16 amino acids. This CDR3 is CASSLASVRFYNEQFF. For the CDR3, the DNA is TGTGCCAGCAGCTTAGCTAGCGTGAGATTCTACAATGAGCAGTTCTTC.

This sequence joins TRBV9 and TRBJ2-7; 11 nucleotides agree with TRBD2. This CDR3 is 15 amino acids long. CDR1 is SGDLS and CDR2 is YYNGEE in the germline V gene. V was clipped by 0 bases and J by 4 bases; unmatched bases: 3. CDR3 in amino acids: CASSVDGTSGYEQYF. As DNA, the CDR3 is TGTGCCAGCAGCGTAGACGGGACTAGCGGTTACGAGCAGTACTTC.

This chain uses TRBV28 with TRBJ1-2, with 8 bases matching TRBD1. Germline CDR1 reads MDHEN; CDR2 reads SYDVKM. V was pared by 6 bases and J by 3 bases, with 6 bases of the junction left unmatched. The length of the CDR3 is 14 residues. CDR3 nucleotides: TGTGCCAGCAGCCTGCAGGGGGCACACTATGGCTACACCTTC. Translated, it gives CASSLQGAHYGYTF.

The chain couples TRBV2 to TRBJ2-5; D is unresolved. V lost 4 bases and J 0 bases, leaving 18 bases between the germline ends. CDR3 size: 17 residues. Per germline, CDR1 SNHLY and CDR2 FYNNEI. CDR3 DNA sequence: TGTGCCAGCAGTGTACACCACCACCTCCTGTACCAAGAGACCCAGTACTTC. Translating it yields CASSVHHHLLYQETQYF.

This chain uses TRBV7-6 with TRBJ1-1; D is ambiguous. Germline CDR1 SGHVS, CDR2 FNYEAQ. The CDR3 length is 14 residues. Between the trimmed V and J ends, which lost 1 base and 4 bases, there was a span of 10 bases. The CDR3 loop reads CASSLGGVGTEAFF. The CDR3 DNA reads TGTGCCAGCAGCTTAGGGGGAGTCGGCACTGAAGCTTTCTTT.

This chain connects TRBV7-9 to TRBJ1-1; D call uncertain. Germline values: CDR1 SEHNR, CDR2 FQNEAQ (reference sequence). V was shortened by 5 bases and J by 3 bases, with 16 bases between the two germline ends. This CDR3 contains 15 residues. The CDR3 bases are TGTGCCAGCAGCCCCAATAGTCGTCCGGACACTGAAGCTTTCTTT. Residues: CASSPNSRPDTEAFF.

This clone was found once. This sequence joins TRBV27 and TRBJ1-1; tentatively, D is TRBD1 (5 bases). V was shortened by 6 bases and J by 4 bases, with 18 bases between the two germline ends. The CDR3 extends over 15 amino acids. The germline gives CDR1 MNHEY, CDR2 SMNVEV (reference sequence). The CDR3 DNA sequence: TGTGCCAGCAGATCTCGGGACTCCGGGCTCACTGAAGCTTTCTTT. Its translation: CASRSRDSGLTEAFF.

The chain recombines TRBV6-6 with TRBJ1-1; D ambiguous. The CDR3 contains 13 residues. CDR1 MNHNY and CDR2 SVGAGI come from the germline V gene (reference sequence). V was shortened by 6 bases and J by 3 bases, with 11 bases between the two germline ends. As DNA, the CDR3 is TGTGCCAGCAGGGGAGGGTCATACACTGAAGCTTTCTTT. This codes for CASRGGSYTEAFF.

This chain connects TRBV19 to TRBJ1-2; D might be TRBD1 (5 bases). CDR1 LNHDA and CDR2 SQIVND come from the germline V gene (reference sequence). Trimming stripped 6 bases from V and 12 bases from J, with 23 bases between. The CDR3 spans 14 residues. This chain's CDR3 is CASSPRGSRVMHTF. Written as DNA, the CDR3 is TGTGCCAGTAGCCCCCGGGGGAGCAGGGTAATGCACACCTTC.

The V call is TRBV6-6, the J call TRBJ1-5, with 7 positions matching TRBD1. With 2 bases clipped from V and 8 bases from J, the junction kept 6 bases outside the gene matches. Germline V gene lookup returns CDR1 MNHNY and CDR2 SVGAGI (reference sequence). The CDR3 consists of 14 residues. As DNA, the CDR3 is TGTGCCAGCAGTTACGGGGGACAGTGGAAGCCCCAGCATTTT. Amino acids: CASSYGGQWKPQHF.

The chain couples TRBV10-3 to TRBJ1-1; 7 bases are a match to TRBD1. The CDR3 extends over 14 amino acids. CDR1 and CDR2 (germline): ENHRY, SYGVKD. V gave up 6 bases and J gave up 0 bases; unmatched junction bases: 4. This CDR3 is CAIRLGQLNTEAFF. The CDR3 DNA sequence: TGTGCCATCAGGTTGGGACAGTTGAACACTGAAGCTTTCTTT.

As for this clone: The junction and the germline gene differ at one end; a read error may be behind it. V usage is TRBV5-6 and J usage is TRBJ1-5, with 9 bases fitting TRBD1. Germline V gives CDR1 SGHDT, CDR2 YYEEEE. The CDR3 runs to 14 residues. CDR3 residues: CASSLGDRVDTFVF. In DNA form, the CDR3 reads TGTGCCAGCAGCTTAGGGGACAGGGTGGACACTTTTGTTTTT. Supplemented by reference TRBV5-6 and TRBJ1-5, the full variable domain reads DAGVTQSPTHLIKTRGQQVTLRCSPKSGHDTVSWYQQALGQGPQFIFQYYEEEERQRGNFPDRFSGHQFPNYSSELNVNALLLGDSALYLCASSLGDRVDTFVFGDGTRLSIL.

The V call is TRBV20-1, the J call TRBJ2-7; the D is unclear. V lost 0 bases, J lost 4 bases, and 4 bases lay in between. The CDR3 consists of 11 residues. In germline, CDR1 is DFQATT, CDR2 SNEGSKA (reference sequence). The CDR3 loop is CSARDSYEQYF. CDR3 bases: TGCAGTGCTAGAGACAGTTACGAGCAGTACTTC.

The V gene is TRBV7-9, the J gene TRBJ1-2, with TRBD1 matching 12 bases. The CDR3 is made up of 13 amino acids. Trimming removed 5 bases from V and 10 bases from J; junction bases left unmatched: 5. Germline CDR1 is SEHNR and CDR2 is FQNEAQ (reference sequence). The CDR3 DNA reads as TGTGCCAGCAGCGGGGACAGGGGGCGAGACTACACCTTC. This codes for CASSGDRGRDYTF.

This chain links TRBV11-3 with TRBJ2-5, with 7 nucleotides matching TRBD2. CDR3 length: 17 residues. V lost 6 bases to trimming and J lost 2 bases; unmatched junction nucleotides: 15. Germline V gives CDR1 SGHNT, CDR2 YENEEA. CDR3 sequence reads: CASSPNRETSFQETQYF. In DNA, the CDR3 is TGTGCCAGCAGTCCCAACCGGGAGACTAGCTTTCAAGAGACCCAGTACTTC.

The rearrangement uses TRBV5-6 and TRBJ1-1, with D uncertain. The germline gives CDR1 SGHDT, CDR2 YYEEEE. Trimming shortened V by 1 base and J by 4 bases, and 8 bases separated the two germline ends. There are 13 residues in the CDR3. The CDR3 nucleotides are TGTGCCAGCAGCTTGTTATCGGTCACTGAAGCTTTCTTT. Encoded protein: CASSLLSVTEAFF.

The chain employs TRBV19 and TRBJ2-7; D is perhaps TRBD2 (6 bases). CDR3 length equals 15 residues. The germline CDR1 and CDR2 sequences are LNHDA and SQIVND (reference sequence). V lost 5 bases, J lost 4 bases, and 18 bases lay in between. The CDR3 loop is CASSEGTLLLYEQYF. CDR3 coding DNA: TGTGCCAGTAGTGAAGGGACTCTACTCCTTTACGAGCAGTACTTC.

V gene TRBV10-3 combines with J gene TRBJ2-1; 10 nucleotides match TRBD2. Germline-derived CDR1 and CDR2 are ENHRY and SYGVKD. V was pared by 4 bases and J by 8 bases, with 14 bases of the junction left unmatched. The CDR3 runs to 17 residues. The CDR3 spells CAISVSPTSGKLDEQFF. The CDR3 bases are TGTGCCATCAGTGTCTCCCCAACTAGCGGGAAACTGGATGAGCAGTTCTTC.

The V and J genes are TRBV6-6 and TRBJ1-1; no definite D call. The germline CDR1 and CDR2 sequences are MNHNY and SVGAGI (reference sequence). The length of the CDR3 is 13 residues. V gave up 9 bases and J gave up 3 bases, with 14 bases separating them. For the CDR3, the DNA is TGTGCCAGTCAGCCAAACGGGTACACTGAAGCTTTCTTT. It translates to CASQPNGYTEAFF.

This clone showed up just once. The chain employs TRBV13 and TRBJ2-7; D may be TRBD1 (6 bases). The CDR3 is 12 amino acids. Trimming took 2 bases from V and 6 from J, leaving 8 bases between them. Germline loops: CDR1 PRHDT, CDR2 FYEKMQ (reference sequence). The CDR3 sequence is CASSLNRAEQYF. The CDR3 bases are TGTGCCAGCAGCTTAAACAGGGCCGAGCAGTACTTC.

This clone is a singleton in its sample. The rearrangement uses TRBV6-5 and TRBJ2-5, with a possible D match to TRBD2 (6 bases). Germline V lookup: CDR1 MNHEY, CDR2 SVGAGI. V gave up 0 bases and J gave up 5 bases, with 13 bases separating them. This CDR3 comprises 15 residues. The CDR3 DNA sequence: TGTGCCAGCAGTTACTCGATGGCGGGATCTGAGACCCAGTACTTC. As protein: CASSYSMAGSETQYF.

This clone occurred once. V usage is TRBV7-9 and J usage is TRBJ2-2; the match to TRBD2 covers 7 bases. The CDR3 consists of 15 residues. With 1 base clipped from V and 2 bases from J, the junction kept 1 base outside the gene matches. Germline-derived CDR1 and CDR2 are SEHNR and FQNEAQ (reference sequence). Here the CDR3 reads CASSLVGLNTGELFF. The CDR3 DNA reads TGTGCCAGCAGCTTAGTGGGACTAAACACCGGGGAGCTGTTTTTT.

This clone was found once. J is TRBJ2-1 and V is TRBV7-5; the listed D gene, TRBD1, was not tested against the DNA. TRBV7-5 is tagged as a pseudogene. The CDR3 spans 15 residues. CDR3: CARSLVWQKYNEQFF. In DNA, the CDR3 is TGTGCCAGAAGCTTAGTTTGGCAGAAATACAATGAGCAGTTCTTC.

V is TRBV27 and J is TRBJ2-2; TRBD2 matches at 11 bases. V trimming: 7 bases; J trimming: 6 bases; junction bases outside the gene matches: 7. Germline V gene sequence: CDR1 MNHEY, CDR2 SMNVEV (reference sequence). The CDR3 contains 15 residues. The CDR3 DNA sequence: TGTGCCAGCAAGGTAGCGGGAGGGCCTTCCGGGGAGCTGTTTTTT. Encoded protein: CASKVAGGPSGELFF.

The V call is TRBV5-5, the J call TRBJ1-1, with D possibly matching TRBD1 (6 bases). This CDR3 spans 15 amino acids. From germline, CDR1 is SGHKS and CDR2 YYEKEE (reference sequence). With 2 bases removed from V and 2 bases from J, the gap between germline ends came to 13 bases. CDR3 bases: TGTGCCAGCAGCTTTCCCACACAGGGAAACACTGAAGCTTTCTTT. The encoded protein is CASSFPTQGNTEAFF.

V is TRBV5-1 and J is TRBJ2-5, with TRBD1 identical over 9 bases. The germline V gene has CDR1 SGHRS and CDR2 YFSETQ. V lost 1 base, J lost 3 bases, and 1 base stayed unmatched. CDR3 size: 14 residues. CDR3 protein: CASSLWDREETQYF. CDR3 coding DNA: TGCGCCAGCAGCTTGTGGGACAGGGAAGAGACCCAGTACTTC.

V is TRBV28 and J is TRBJ2-7; 12 bases align to TRBD2. From germline, CDR1 is MDHEN and CDR2 SYDVKM. The CDR3 is 18 residues long. V was pared by 3 bases and J by 4 bases, with 13 bases of the junction left unmatched. The CDR3 coding sequence is TGTGCCAGCAGTTTGTCGGGACAGACTAGCGGGAGAGGTTACGAGCAGTACTTC. Translation: CASSLSGQTSGRGYEQYF.